This TCR beta chain appears in the sequencing data of a study of blood T cells in healthy people across ages. Study-level points and caveats: Strong correlation linked observed beta diversity and percent naive T cells. Naive CD4+ cells and diversity were both higher in long-lived donors than in aged donors.

A note on this clonotype: The antigen remains undetermined.

A sample-barcoded 5' primer and a J-beta primer mix were used in a second PCR of roughly 7 to 11 cycles. Individual samples furnished no less than 3 million CDR3-containing paired-end reads apiece. MiXCR was run by TCRdb on the 5' RACE reads, yielding one entry per CDR3 protein. The sample shows fewer than 900,000 distinct CDR3 sequences, roughly 34% of them seen only once. Isolation per sample recovered at least 7 million PBMCs. The V end lost 2 bases, the J end lost 0 bases, and 8 bases lay between the germline ends. The CDR3 spans 14 residues. This TCR was sampled from a man younger than 35 in good health. The chain links TRBV12-3 or TRBV12-4 to TRBJ2-7; D unclear. Sequencing was carried out using blood. The CDR3, as DNA: TGTGCCAGCAGTTTACGTCGGCTCTCCTACGAGCAGTACTTC. Translated: CASSLRRLSYEQYF.